These 26 T cell receptor beta chains originate from one sample sequenced in a study of T cells in Graves' hyperthyroidism and ophthalmopathy. The source material, RNA transcripts, was used to amplify TCR beta CDR3 regions. The HTBI primer set drove a first-round RT-PCR of the TCR CDR3. TCRdb fed the multiplex PCR reads into MiXCR, producing one record per CDR3 protein. The sample lists about 340,000 distinct CDR3 sequences; 21% were seen once. What was sequenced was blood. Every receptor here comes from a woman aged 50 to 65 with Graves' hyperthyroidism.

This clonotype has at least ten counts. This chain uses TRBV5-6 with TRBJ2-1; 9 bases align to TRBD2. The CDR3 spans 16 residues. Germline trimming cut 0 bases from V and 3 bases from J; bases unmatched to any gene: 4. Germline CDR1 SGHDT, CDR2 YYEEEE. In DNA form, the CDR3 reads TGTGCCAGCAGCTTGGAGAGCGGGGGGTACTACAATGAGCAGTTCTTC. Translating gives CASSLESGGYYNEQFF.

The J gene is TRBJ1-5, the V gene TRBV5-8; TRBD1 matches 8 bases. V lost 4 bases and J lost 6; bases outside the gene matches: 9. CDR1 is SGHTS, CDR2 YDEGEE, per germline. CDR3 length: 15 residues. Here the CDR3 reads CASSNGQGGVQPQHF. The CDR3 region has the DNA TGTGCCAGCAGCAATGGACAGGGAGGGGTTCAGCCCCAGCATTTT.

The chain couples TRBV19 to TRBJ2-7; 15 nucleotides agree with TRBD2. Germline V gene lookup returns CDR1 LNHDA and CDR2 SQIVND (reference sequence). This CDR3 has 18 residues. Trimming removed 8 bases from V and 3 bases from J; junction bases left unmatched: 14. Here the CDR3 DNA reads TGTGCCAGTGGTCCAACCTCGGGACTAGCGGGAGGTTACTACGAGCAGTACTTC. Encoded protein: CASGPTSGLAGGYYEQYF.

This clonotype showed up many times. The CDR3 spells CAWTRGLGETQYF. The CDR3 DNA reads TGTGCCTGGACGCGGGGACTGGGGGAGACCCAGTACTTC. The V and J genes are TRBV30 and TRBJ2-5; maybe TRBD2 (6 bases). The germline V gene has CDR1 GTSNPN and CDR2 SVGIG (reference sequence). This CDR3 spans 13 amino acids. V was shortened by 4 bases and J by 5 bases, with 14 bases between the two germline ends.

This clonotype has only a few counts. The genes are TRBV6-2 or TRBV6-3 and TRBJ2-7; 9 nucleotides line up with TRBD2. Per germline, CDR1 MNHEY and CDR2 SVGEGT. The junction had 10 bases not matched to a gene; V was cut back by 6 bases and J by 4 bases. This CDR3 has 15 amino acids. CDR3 in amino acids: CASREAGGQTYEQYF. In nucleotides, the CDR3 is TGTGCCAGCAGGGAAGCGGGGGGTCAAACATACGAGCAGTACTTC.

The V gene is TRBV2, the J gene TRBJ1-5; D gene uncertain. The CDR3 runs to 14 residues. V was trimmed by 7 bases and J by 0 bases, leaving 10 bases between them. Per the germline V gene, CDR1 is SNHLY and CDR2 is FYNNEI. The CDR3 here is CASTNKYSNQPQHF. In DNA form, the CDR3 reads TGTGCCAGCACCAATAAATATAGCAATCAGCCCCAGCATTTT.

This clonotype was seen repeatedly, ten times or more. The V and J genes are TRBV7-9 and TRBJ1-4; D not resolved. The V end lost 5 bases, the J end lost 4 bases, and 14 bases lay between the germline ends. The CDR3 totals 15 residues. Per the germline V gene, CDR1 is SEHNR and CDR2 is FQNEAQ (reference sequence). The CDR3 reads CASSPEGGFNEKLFF. DNA for the CDR3: TGTGCCAGCAGCCCGGAAGGCGGGTTTAATGAAAAACTGTTTTTT. Complete variable domain (other parts from reference TRBV7-9 and TRBJ1-4): DTGVSQNPRHKITKRGQNVTFRCDPISEHNRLYWYRQTLGQGPEFLTYFQNEAQLEKSRLLSDRFSAERPKGSFSTLEIQRTEQGDSAMYLCASSPEGGFNEKLFFGSGTQLSVL.

The chain uses TRBV18 and TRBJ2-5, with D hard to call. Between the trimmed V and J ends, which lost 1 base and 5 bases, there was a span of 11 bases. The CDR3 is 14 residues long. Germline V gene sequence: CDR1 KGHSH, CDR2 LQKENI. CDR3 sequence reads: CASSPLGLGETQYF. The CDR3 nucleotides read TGTGCCAGCTCACCACTGGGTTTGGGGGAGACCCAGTACTTC.

This clonotype has a count of ten or more. V and J are TRBV7-6 and TRBJ2-2; tentatively, D is TRBD2 (5 bases). The CDR3 loop spans 16 amino acids. Germline V gene data show CDR1 as SGHVS and CDR2 as FNYEAQ. V lost 5 bases, J lost 0 bases, and 13 bases lay in between. In DNA form, the CDR3 reads TGTGCCAGCAGCCGTCTAGAGCGGTCGAACACCGGGGAGCTGTTTTTT. Translation gives CASSRLERSNTGELFF.

In its sample, this clonotype was seen many times. The chain is built from TRBV28 and TRBJ1-2; no reliable D call. The CDR3 extends over 14 amino acids. With 5 bases removed from V and 1 base from J, the gap between germline ends came to 11 bases. In germline, CDR1 is MDHEN, CDR2 SYDVKM. The DNA for the CDR3 is TGTGCCAGCAGTCCCGAGATAAATAACTATGGCTACACCTTC. Protein: CASSPEINNYGYTF.

This clonotype showed up many times. The chain recombines TRBV29-1 with TRBJ2-1; 7 bases are shared with TRBD1. Germline V gene lookup returns CDR1 SQVTM and CDR2 ANQGSEA. V lost 2 bases and J lost 7; bases outside the gene matches: 11. The CDR3 loop spans 15 amino acids. In DNA form, the CDR3 reads TGCAGCGTTGAAATACTGGACAGGCCAGGTAATGAGCAGTTCTTC. This sequence encodes CSVEILDRPGNEQFF.

The chain uses TRBV15 and TRBJ1-5; maybe TRBD1 (5 bases). The CDR3 loop spans 15 amino acids. Germline V gene data show CDR1 as LNHNV and CDR2 as YYDKDF (reference sequence). V was pared by 0 bases and J by 5 bases, with 11 bases between. The CDR3 DNA reads TGTGCCACCAGCAGAGATGGGGCAGGGCATCAGCCCCAGCATTTT. This codes for CATSRDGAGHQPQHF.

The CDR3 coding sequence is TGCAGCGTTGAAATGGCAGGAGCCGTCTATGGCTACACCTTC. As protein: CSVEMAGAVYGYTF. The chain uses TRBV29-1 and TRBJ1-2, with D uncertain. Germline V gene data show CDR1 as SQVTM and CDR2 as ANQGSEA. Trimming cost V 2 bases and J 4 bases, with 14 bases left between them. This CDR3 has 14 amino acids.

The chain links TRBV2 to TRBJ1-1; possibly TRBD1 for D (5 bases). There are 14 residues in the CDR3. The V gene lost 6 bases and the J gene lost 0 bases, with 11 bases spanning the gap. The germline V gene has CDR1 SNHLY and CDR2 FYNNEI. CDR3 amino acids: CASRNAGLNTEAFF. Here the CDR3 DNA reads TGTGCCAGCAGAAACGCAGGGCTGAACACTGAAGCTTTCTTT. The whole variable domain, remainder taken from reference TRBV2 and TRBJ1-1, is EPEVTQTPSHQVTQMGQEVILRCVPISNHLYFYWYRQILGQKVEFLVSFYNNEISEKSEIFDDQFSVERPDGSNFTLKIRSTKLEDSAMYFCASRNAGLNTEAFFGQGTRLTVV.

This clonotype was seen repeatedly, ten times or more. The chain joins TRBV7-9 to TRBJ2-7, with 8 bases that match TRBD2. Germline V gives CDR1 SEHNR, CDR2 FQNEAQ (reference sequence). V lost 5 bases, J lost 5 bases, and 5 bases stayed unmatched. The CDR3 consists of 13 residues. CDR3 residues: CASSPGGAHEQYF. DNA of the CDR3: TGTGCCAGCAGCCCGGGAGGGGCCCACGAGCAGTACTTC.

This clonotype came up many times. The rearrangement links TRBV29-1 to TRBJ2-7; 12 nucleotides line up with TRBD1. Germline trimming cut 7 bases from V and 7 bases from J; bases unmatched to any gene: 5. CDR1 and CDR2 (germline): SQVTM, ANQGSEA. The CDR3 is 12 amino acids. The CDR3 DNA reads as TGCAGCGCCGGGACAGGGGGCAAGGAGCAGTACTTC. This translates into CSAGTGGKEQYF.

The chain uses TRBV7-3 and TRBJ2-2; TRBD2 aligns across 11 bases. V trimming: 2 bases; J trimming: 4 bases; junction bases outside the gene matches: 6. This CDR3 is 17 amino acids long. Per germline, CDR1 SGHTA and CDR2 FQGTGA. This CDR3 reads CASSLSRLAGRTGELFF. DNA for the CDR3: TGTGCCAGCAGCTTATCCCGACTAGCGGGACGCACCGGGGAGCTGTTTTTT.

This chain joins TRBV20-1 and TRBJ2-7; tentative D call: TRBD1 (6 bases). CDR1 and CDR2 from the germline V gene are DFQATT and SNEGSKA (reference sequence). The germline V and J ends were trimmed by 6 bases and 5 bases, with 17 bases remaining between them. The CDR3 is 13 amino acids. This chain's CDR3 is CSANQPGQNEQYF. The DNA for the CDR3 is TGCAGTGCGAATCAGCCGGGACAAAACGAGCAGTACTTC.

This sequence joins TRBV10-3 and TRBJ1-4; possibly TRBD1 for D (5 bases). With 0 bases removed from V and 6 bases from J, the gap between germline ends came to 11 bases. Germline V gene sequence: CDR1 ENHRY, CDR2 SYGVKD. The CDR3 has 15 residues. Written as DNA, the CDR3 is TGTGCCATCAGTGAGTCGGGGACCGGGGATGAAAAACTGTTTTTT. It encodes CAISESGTGDEKLFF.

For the CDR3, the DNA is TGTGCCAGCAGCTTTTTAGCGGGAGCGGGAGATACGCAGTATTTT. This codes for CASSFLAGAGDTQYF. J is TRBJ2-3 and V is TRBV5-5; TRBD2 matches at 9 bases. In germline, CDR1 is SGHKS, CDR2 YYEKEE (reference sequence). This CDR3 has 15 amino acids. With V trimmed by 2 bases and J by 5 bases, 6 bases remained unmatched. Combining the CDR3 with reference TRBV5-5 and TRBJ2-3 gives the whole variable domain DAGVTQSPTHLIKTRGQQVTLRCSPISGHKSVSWYQQVLGQGPQFIFQYYEKEERGRGNFPDRFSARQFPNYSSELNVNALLLGDSALYLCASSFLAGAGDTQYFGPGTRLTVL.

V is TRBV5-6 and J is TRBJ2-4; 12 positions match TRBD2. The ends lost 4 bases at V and 7 bases at J; junction bases unmatched: 3. The V gene's germline CDR1 is SGHDT and CDR2 YYEEEE. This CDR3 comprises 14 residues. Written as DNA, the CDR3 is TGTGCCAGCAGCCCGGGACTAGCGGGTAACATTCAGTACTTC. Protein product: CASSPGLAGNIQYF.

This clonotype was seen ten or more times. This chain links TRBV4-2 with TRBJ2-7, with D possibly TRBD2 on 5 matching bases. The CDR3 runs 20 residues. V was clipped by 0 bases and J by 2 bases, with 26 bases between them. In germline, CDR1 is LGHNA, CDR2 YNFKEQ. As DNA, the CDR3 is TGTGCCAGCAGCCAAGATTTCCCAAGACCCTCAACAAAGCGGACCTACGAGCAGTACTTC. This gives the protein CASSQDFPRPSTKRTYEQYF.

This clonotype was seen ten or more times. The chain carries TRBV28 and TRBJ1-1, with D perhaps matching TRBD1 (5 bases). Per germline, CDR1 MDHEN and CDR2 SYDVKM. This CDR3 comprises 14 residues. V dropped 7 bases and J dropped 2 bases, with 14 bases sitting between them. CDR3 in amino acids: CASTFYRINTEAFF. The CDR3 nucleotides are TGTGCCAGCACCTTCTACAGGATTAACACTGAAGCTTTCTTT.

This clonotype was counted many times. The chain carries TRBV20-1 and TRBJ2-7, with D perhaps matching TRBD1 (6 bases). The CDR3 extends over 14 amino acids. Germline CDR1 is DFQATT and CDR2 is SNEGSKA (reference sequence). Trimming left V 6 bases short and J 0 bases short, with 15 bases between. Here the CDR3 reads CSATGTRSSYEQYF. In DNA, the CDR3 is TGCAGTGCCACCGGGACACGTAGCTCCTACGAGCAGTACTTC.

This clonotype came up a few times. The chain uses TRBV18 and TRBJ1-6; D is ambiguous. The CDR3 is 13 amino acids. Looked up from germline, CDR1 is KGHSH and CDR2 is LQKENI. Deletions cut 4 bases from V and 7 bases from J, with 8 bases between. CDR3: CASSLTENSPLHF. The CDR3 DNA reads TGTGCCAGCTCACTTACTGAAAATTCACCCCTCCACTTT.

At least ten counts were recorded for this clonotype. The rearrangement uses TRBV4-1 and TRBJ2-7, with D perhaps TRBD1 or TRBD2 (5 bases each). This CDR3 has 14 residues. Germline CDR1 reads MGHRA; CDR2 reads YSYEKL. V was pared by 5 bases and J by 1 base, with 12 bases between. CDR3 region: CASSTRDGSYEQYF. For the CDR3, the DNA is TGCGCCAGCAGCACCCGGGACGGTTCCTACGAGCAGTACTTC.